These 16 T cell receptor beta chains were all obtained from the same sample, sequenced in a study of human T cells and chemical hapten exposure. This sample's time point: patch test 1, 2 weeks after DPC sensitization. Treatment in this sample: therapeutic diphenylcyclopropenone sensitization with weekly scalp DPC. In TCRdb, the RACE reads were re-called with MiXCR into one record per CDR3 protein. The repertoire consists of under 450,000 distinct CDR3 sequences, with 4.8% occurring once and the leading ten covering 2% to 2.5%. The source was whole blood, collected in connection with sensitization to the hapten diphenylcyclopropenone (DPC). The receptors here all came from a woman in her forties or fifties with alopecia areata. Some clones in this sample may be carry-over from other donors' samples.

This clonotype was seen at least ten times. Written as DNA, the CDR3 is TGTGCCAGCAGTCCTTTTAGCGCGGGGGAGAGTTCCTACGAGCAGTACTTC. Encoded protein: CASSPFSAGESSYEQYF. This chain connects TRBV6-5 to TRBJ2-7; 7 nucleotides line up with TRBD2. The germline V gene has CDR1 MNHEY and CDR2 SVGAGI. There are 17 residues in the CDR3. V shed 5 bases, J shed 1 base, and the junction held 14 bases outside the gene matches.

There are many counts of this clonotype. This chain joins TRBV28 and TRBJ2-4, with 8 bases aligning to TRBD2. CDR1 and CDR2 from the germline V gene are MDHEN and SYDVKM. The V gene end was trimmed by 6 bases and the J gene end by 0 bases; junction bases not matched to a gene: 4. The CDR3 runs 15 residues. The CDR3 sequence is CASRSSGLAKNIQYF. The CDR3 nucleotides read TGTGCCAGCAGATCTAGCGGGTTAGCCAAAAACATTCAGTACTTC.

This clonotype appeared a few times. This sequence joins TRBV6-2 or TRBV6-3 and TRBJ2-5, with D perhaps TRBD2 (6 bases). Germline V gene sequence: CDR1 MNHEY, CDR2 SVGEGT. The CDR3 contains 13 residues. Trimming removed 7 bases from V and 5 bases from J, with 14 bases in between. CDR3 loop: CASNYPGEETQYF. The DNA of the CDR3 is TGTGCCAGCAATTATCCGGGGGAGGAGACCCAGTACTTC.

This clonotype has at least ten counts. The gene calls are TRBV28 and TRBJ2-7; D gene ambiguous. V lost 6 bases, J lost 4 bases, and 10 bases lay in between. This CDR3 spans 12 amino acids. Per germline, CDR1 MDHEN and CDR2 SYDVKM. The CDR3 nucleotides are TGTGCCAGCAGCCGCCTACTGTACGAGCAGTACTTC. It translates to CASSRLLYEQYF.

This clonotype appeared many times. V is TRBV7-8 and J is TRBJ1-5; D remains unclear. Trimming cost V 1 base and J 3 bases, with 7 bases left between them. Germline CDR1 and CDR2: SGHVS and FQNEAQ. The CDR3 extends over 14 amino acids. The CDR3 sequence is CASSLDGTNQPQHF. CDR3 DNA: TGTGCCAGCAGCTTAGATGGAACCAATCAGCCCCAGCATTTT. The entire variable domain, with the rest obtained from reference TRBV7-8 and TRBJ1-5, is as follows: GAGVSQSPRYKVAKRGQDVALRCDPISGHVSLFWYQQALGQGPEFLTYFQNEAQLDKSGLPSDRFFAERPEGSVSTLKIQRTQQEDSAVYLCASSLDGTNQPQHFGDGTRLSIL.

This clonotype was counted between two and nine times. The genes are TRBV7-6 and TRBJ2-1; 9 nucleotides agree with TRBD2. The CDR3 is 17 residues long. V lost 0 bases and J lost 5; bases outside the gene matches: 8. The germline V gene encodes CDR1 SGHVS and CDR2 FNYEAQ. CDR3 in DNA: TGTGCCAGCAGCTTAGCCCCAGCGGGGGGTGTCGACAATGAGCAGTTCTTC. It specifies CASSLAPAGGVDNEQFF. The full variable domain, in which reference TRBV7-6 and TRBJ2-1 provide the parts outside the CDR3, is GAGVSQSPRYKVTKRGQDVALRCDPISGHVSLYWYRQALGQGPEFLTYFNYEAQQDKSGLPNDRFSAERPEGSISTLTIQRTEQRDSAMYRCASSLAPAGGVDNEQFFGPGTRLTVL.

This chain links TRBV20-1 with TRBJ2-3; 11 bases map to TRBD2. Unmatched junction bases numbered 7, after V lost 3 bases and J lost 2 bases. This CDR3 spans 16 amino acids. Germline CDR1 reads DFQATT; CDR2 reads SNEGSKA (reference sequence). Here the CDR3 DNA reads TGCAGTGCTAGGCCTTCGACTAGCGGGGTCACAGATACGCAGTATTTT. Amino acid sequence: CSARPSTSGVTDTQYF.

This clonotype was counted ten times or more. V usage is TRBV7-7 and J usage is TRBJ2-5, with 7 bases lining up with TRBD1. Germline V gene sequence: CDR1 SSHAT, CDR2 FNYEAQ (reference sequence). The V gene end was trimmed by 5 bases and the J gene end by 3 bases; junction bases not matched to a gene: 9. CDR3 size: 15 residues. Here the CDR3 reads CASSPRRTGEETQYF. CDR3 nucleotides: TGTGCCAGCAGCCCCCGACGGACAGGAGAAGAGACCCAGTACTTC.

This clonotype was seen more than once but under ten times. V is TRBV5-1 and J is TRBJ2-4, with D tentatively TRBD1 (6 bases). The germline V gene has CDR1 SGHRS and CDR2 YFSETQ. Trimming left V 3 bases short and J 7 bases short, with 11 bases between. The CDR3 consists of 13 residues. Here the CDR3 reads CASSWDNINIQYF. In DNA, the CDR3 is TGCGCCAGCAGCTGGGACAATATTAACATTCAGTACTTC.

This clonotype was recorded at least ten times. The rearrangement links TRBV7-8 to TRBJ2-5, with D unclear. This CDR3 has 12 amino acids. Germline V gene sequence: CDR1 SGHVS, CDR2 FQNEAQ. V was pared by 2 bases and J by 4 bases, with 5 bases between. CDR3 sequence: CASSLILETQYF. DNA for the CDR3: TGTGCCAGCAGCTTAATTTTAGAGACCCAGTACTTC.

This clonotype was counted a few times. The chain is built from TRBV12-3 or TRBV12-4 and TRBJ2-1, with a possible D match to TRBD2 (6 bases). V shed 1 base and J shed 10 bases, with 11 bases lying between them. The CDR3 totals 13 residues. CDR3 coding DNA: TGTGCCAGCAGTTTAGGGAGCCGGGGGGAGCAGTTCTTC. This encodes CASSLGSRGEQFF.

This clonotype rates as large. V and J are TRBV28 and TRBJ1-2, with 9 bases matching TRBD1. CDR3 length: 17 residues. The V segment lost 5 bases and the J segment 3 bases; nucleotides outside the gene matches: 13. From germline, CDR1 is MDHEN and CDR2 SYDVKM. The CDR3 protein is CASSGDRDNSEDYGYTF. CDR3 sequence (DNA): TGTGCCAGCAGTGGGGACAGGGACAACAGCGAAGACTATGGCTACACCTTC.

This clonotype showed up many times. V is TRBV12-3 or TRBV12-4 and J is TRBJ2-1; D is perhaps TRBD2 (7 bases). CDR3 length equals 14 residues. V lost 6 bases and J 2 bases, leaving 11 bases between the germline ends. CDR3 residues: CASRGGQAYNEQFF. CDR3 nucleotide sequence: TGTGCCAGCAGGGGGGGGCAAGCCTACAATGAGCAGTTCTTC.

With regard to this clonotype: A single base separates this from a much larger clone, so it may be a read error. V gene TRBV2 combines with J gene TRBJ1-1, with D possibly matching TRBD1 (5 bases). The CDR3 runs to 11 residues. The V end lost 7 bases, the J end lost 10 bases, and 13 bases lay between the germline ends. CDR1 is SNHLY, CDR2 FYNNEI, per germline. The CDR3 sequence: CASMTGTRAFF. As DNA, the CDR3 is TGTGCCAGCATGACCGGGACCAGAGCTTTCTTT.

The table lists this clonotype with a few counts. The chain joins TRBV27 to TRBJ2-2, with D possibly called TRBD1 or TRBD2 (5 bases each). Trimming stripped 5 bases from V and 0 bases from J, with 16 bases between. Germline CDR1 reads MNHEY; CDR2 reads SMNVEV (reference sequence). This CDR3 contains 17 residues. The chain's CDR3 is CASSLPPGAANTGELFF. The DNA of the CDR3 is TGTGCCAGCAGTCTGCCCCCCGGGGCAGCGAACACCGGGGAGCTGTTTTTT.

This clonotype showed up many times. The chain recombines TRBV3-1 with TRBJ2-6; 9 positions agree with TRBD2. J gave up 2 bases and V 0 bases, and 5 bases lay outside the gene matches. Per the germline V gene, CDR1 is LGHDT and CDR2 is YNNKEL (reference sequence). This CDR3 contains 18 residues. The CDR3 DNA follows: TGTGCCAGCAGCCAAGACCGCCTAGCGGGGACTGGGGCCAACGTCCTGACTTTC. Translation gives CASSQDRLAGTGANVLTF.